The present T cell receptor (beta chain) was sequenced within a study of shared clonotypes between healthy human individuals. The study, taken as a whole, reports: Clonotype sharing across donors was expected to vary with sequencing depth.

The table came from immunoSEQ multiplex PCR; TCRdb's copy has only in-frame clones and leaves some out. The table shows millions of clones, with approximately 95% occurring only once. As regards this clone: Its antigen is not known.

The naive CD8 fraction comprised CD45RO-negative cells positively selected for CCR7 and excluded terminally differentiated effector memory CD45RA+ cells. CDR1 and CDR2 (germline): WNHNN, SYGVQD (reference sequence). This CDR3 has 15 residues. V was clipped by 4 bases and J by 8 bases; unmatched bases: 9. The chain joins TRBV10-1 to TRBJ2-1; the match to TRBD2 covers 9 bases. Material for sequencing was naive CD8+ T cells sorted from blood. This TCR was recovered from a man aged 18 to 35 in good health. CDR3: CASSVGGGAYDEQFF. The CDR3 nucleotides read TGCGCCAGCAGTGTCGGCGGGGGGGCCTATGATGAGCAGTTCTTC.